This T cell receptor (beta chain) appears in the sequencing data of a study of T-cell reconstitution after alpha-beta-depleted transplantation in children (dated by TCRdb to about 2016). At the level of the whole study: The study quantitatively tracked T-cell immune reconstitution after TCRalphabeta/CD19-depleted allogeneic hematopoietic cell transplantation in children using TCR repertoire profiling. Overall study outcomes, separate from this receptor: The high TCRbeta diversity at day 60 in some patients was ascribed to recipient T cells and intrathymic progenitors that had survived conditioning. Over subsequent months, a decline in hyperexpanded clone frequencies was noted, and after one year, T-cell counts and TCRbeta diversity were mostly ascribed to newly produced T cells. The apparently early alphabetaT-cell count recovery about two months after transplant was reportedly dependent on only several hundred rapidly expanded clones derived from non-depleted graft cells.

The method was PCR. This sample was sequenced with an Illumina HiSeq 2500. TCR library preparation used molecular barcoding, with unique molecular identifiers applied to normalize quantification of the TCRbeta repertoire. In-frame beta chains were kept once TCRdb had trimmed the public reads at Q25 with fastp and called clones with MiXCR. Records with the same CDR3 protein are collapsed into one entry carrying the most frequent genes and DNA. In all, the sample holds tens of thousands of distinct CDR3 sequences, and 15% to 20% of those were seen once. Approximately 55% of the sample is held by the ten biggest clonotypes. This clonotype has only a few counts. This clone's antigen is unknown. No base-level quality is on record; no much larger clone is a single base apart. The germline V and J ends show losses of 0 bases and 13 bases respectively, and no gene match explains 6 bases of the junction. CDR1 and CDR2 are read off the germline V gene as SQVTM and ANQGSEA. Spanning cysteine to phenylalanine, the CDR3 consists of 13 amino acids. The retained sequence is limited to the CDR3, 39 bases, with the frame set at the first base.

The treatment or condition tag for this specimen amounts to: allogeneic hematopoietic cell transplantation with graft depleted of TCRalphabeta T cells and CD19 B cells. Transplant recipients were children who received TCRalphabeta/CD19-depleted allogeneic hematopoietic cell grafts. The source was PBMCs, mostly from graft donor cells, collected 360 days after TCRalphabeta/CD19-depleted stem cell transplant. The chain was built from TRBV29-1 and TRBJ2-4, with TRBD2 identical over 10 junction bases. The receptor was isolated from a male patient aged 2-9 years who had a stem cell transplant for acute lymphoblastic leukemia, so the T cells may come from the graft donor. The CDR3 region reads CSVEDISGRLQYF. The base sequence is TGCAGCGTTGAAGATATTAGCGGGAGGCTCCAGTACTTC.